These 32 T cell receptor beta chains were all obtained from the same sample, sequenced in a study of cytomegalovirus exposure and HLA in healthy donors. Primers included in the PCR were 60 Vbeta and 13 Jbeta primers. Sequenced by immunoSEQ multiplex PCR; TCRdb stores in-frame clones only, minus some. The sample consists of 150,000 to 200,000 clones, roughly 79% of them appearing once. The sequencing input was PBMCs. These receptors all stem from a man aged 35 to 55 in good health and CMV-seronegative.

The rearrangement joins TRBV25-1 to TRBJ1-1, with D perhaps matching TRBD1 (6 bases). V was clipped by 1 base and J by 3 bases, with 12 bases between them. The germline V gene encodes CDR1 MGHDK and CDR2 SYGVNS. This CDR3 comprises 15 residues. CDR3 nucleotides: TGTGCCAGCAGTGAATCAGGGGCTCGGGACACTGAAGCTTTCTTT. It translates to CASSESGARDTEAFF.

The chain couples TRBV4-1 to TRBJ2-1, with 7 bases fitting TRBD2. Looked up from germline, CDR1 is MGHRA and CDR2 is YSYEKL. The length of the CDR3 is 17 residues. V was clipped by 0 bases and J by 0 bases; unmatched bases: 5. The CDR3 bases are TGCGCCAGCAGCCAAGATAGGGCTAGCGGCTCCTACAATGAGCAGTTCTTC. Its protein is CASSQDRASGSYNEQFF.

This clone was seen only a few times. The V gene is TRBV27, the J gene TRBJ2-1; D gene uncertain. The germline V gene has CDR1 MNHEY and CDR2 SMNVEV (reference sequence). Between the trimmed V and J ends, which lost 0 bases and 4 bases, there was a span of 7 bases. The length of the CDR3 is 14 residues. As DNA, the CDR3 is TGTGCCAGCAGTTTATCGGGCACGTACAATGAGCAGTTCTTC. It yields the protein CASSLSGTYNEQFF.

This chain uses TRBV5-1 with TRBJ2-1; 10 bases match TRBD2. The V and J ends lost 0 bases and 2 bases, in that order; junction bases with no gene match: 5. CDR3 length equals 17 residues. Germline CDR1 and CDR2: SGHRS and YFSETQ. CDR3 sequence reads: CASSLGLAGPTYNEQFF. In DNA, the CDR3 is TGCGCCAGCAGCTTGGGACTAGCGGGCCCTACCTACAATGAGCAGTTCTTC. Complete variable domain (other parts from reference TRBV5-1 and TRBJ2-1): KAGVTQTPRYLIKTRGQQVTLSCSPISGHRSVSWYQQTPGQGLQFLFEYFSETQRNKGNFPGRFSGRQFSNSRSEMNVSTLELGDSALYLCASSLGLAGPTYNEQFFGPGTRLTVL.

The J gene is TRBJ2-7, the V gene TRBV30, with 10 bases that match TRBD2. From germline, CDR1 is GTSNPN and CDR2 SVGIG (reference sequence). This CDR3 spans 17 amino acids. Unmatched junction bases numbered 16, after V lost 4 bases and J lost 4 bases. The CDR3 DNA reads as TGTGCCTGGACCAAGGGGGGAGCGGGAGGGCCACTATACGAGCAGTACTTC. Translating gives CAWTKGGAGGPLYEQYF.

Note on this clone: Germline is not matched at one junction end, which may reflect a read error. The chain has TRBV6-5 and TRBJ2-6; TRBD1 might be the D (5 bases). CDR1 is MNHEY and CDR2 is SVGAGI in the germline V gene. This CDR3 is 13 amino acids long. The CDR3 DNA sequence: TGTGCCAGCAGGGTCCCTGGGGCCAACGGCCTGACTTTC. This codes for CASRVPGANGLTF.

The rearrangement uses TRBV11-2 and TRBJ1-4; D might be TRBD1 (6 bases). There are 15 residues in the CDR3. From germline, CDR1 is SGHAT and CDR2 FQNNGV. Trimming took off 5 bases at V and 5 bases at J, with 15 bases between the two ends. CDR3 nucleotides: TGTGCCAGCAGCACCCTACAGGGTTTAAATGAAAAACTGTTTTTT. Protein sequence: CASSTLQGLNEKLFF.

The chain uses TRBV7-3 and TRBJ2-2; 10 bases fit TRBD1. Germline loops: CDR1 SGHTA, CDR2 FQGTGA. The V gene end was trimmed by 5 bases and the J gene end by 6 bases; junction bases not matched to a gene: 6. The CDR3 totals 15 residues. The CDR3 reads CASSGGTGVAGELFF. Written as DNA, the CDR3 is TGTGCCAGCAGCGGGGGGACAGGGGTAGCCGGGGAGCTGTTTTTT.

Here the CDR3 reads CASSEQDRPDTEAFF. In nucleotides, the CDR3 is TGTGCCAGCAGCGAACAGGACAGACCCGACACTGAAGCTTTCTTT. The genes are TRBV6-1 and TRBJ1-1, with TRBD1 as a possible D gene (6 bases). The CDR3 is 15 amino acids. V was clipped by 6 bases and J by 3 bases, with 17 bases between them. In germline, CDR1 is MNHNS, CDR2 SASEGT.

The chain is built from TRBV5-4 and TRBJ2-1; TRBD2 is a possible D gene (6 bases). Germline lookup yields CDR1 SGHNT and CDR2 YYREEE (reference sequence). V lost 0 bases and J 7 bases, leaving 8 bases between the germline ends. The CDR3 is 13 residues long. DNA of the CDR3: TGTGCCAGCAGCTTGGATCTAGCGAATGAGCAGTTCTTC. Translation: CASSLDLANEQFF.

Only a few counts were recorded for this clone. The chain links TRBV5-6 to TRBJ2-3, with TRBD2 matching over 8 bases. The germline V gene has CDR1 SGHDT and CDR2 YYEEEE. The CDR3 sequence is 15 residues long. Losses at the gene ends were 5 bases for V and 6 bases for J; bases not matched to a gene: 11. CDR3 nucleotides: TGTGCCAGCAGAGCTTACGAGCGGGGGACGGATACGCAGTATTTT. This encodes CASRAYERGTDTQYF. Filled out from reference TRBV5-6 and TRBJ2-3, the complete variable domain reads DAGVTQSPTHLIKTRGQQVTLRCSPKSGHDTVSWYQQALGQGPQFIFQYYEEEERQRGNFPDRFSGHQFPNYSSELNVNALLLGDSALYLCASRAYERGTDTQYFGPGTRLTVL.

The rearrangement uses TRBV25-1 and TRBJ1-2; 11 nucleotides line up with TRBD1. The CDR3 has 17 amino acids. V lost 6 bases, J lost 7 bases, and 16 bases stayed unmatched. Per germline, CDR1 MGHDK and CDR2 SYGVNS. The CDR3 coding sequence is TGTGCCAGCAGAACCTCGGACAGGGGGCTATTTAGTGGTGGCTACACCTTC. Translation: CASRTSDRGLFSGGYTF.

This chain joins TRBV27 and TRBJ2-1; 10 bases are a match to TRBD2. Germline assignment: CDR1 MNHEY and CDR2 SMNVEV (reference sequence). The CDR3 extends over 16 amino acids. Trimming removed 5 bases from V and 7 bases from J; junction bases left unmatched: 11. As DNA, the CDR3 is TGTGCCAGCAGTCCTCTAGCGGGAGAAAGAAAAAATGAGCAGTTCTTC. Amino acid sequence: CASSPLAGERKNEQFF.

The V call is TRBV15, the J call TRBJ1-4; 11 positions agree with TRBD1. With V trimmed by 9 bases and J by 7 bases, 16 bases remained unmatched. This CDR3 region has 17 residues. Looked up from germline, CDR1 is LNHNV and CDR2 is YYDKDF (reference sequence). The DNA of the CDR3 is TGTGCCACAAAGCAGAGTCGGGGGACAGGGGGAGGTGAAAAACTGTTTTTT. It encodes CATKQSRGTGGGEKLFF.

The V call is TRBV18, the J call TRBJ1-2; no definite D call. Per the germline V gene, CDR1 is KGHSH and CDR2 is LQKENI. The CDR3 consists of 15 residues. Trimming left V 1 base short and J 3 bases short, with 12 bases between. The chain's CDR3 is CASSPRREADYGYTF. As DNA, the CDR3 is TGTGCCAGCTCACCACGTCGGGAGGCCGACTATGGCTACACCTTC. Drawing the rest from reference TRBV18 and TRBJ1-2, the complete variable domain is NAGVMQNPRHLVRRRGQEARLRCSPMKGHSHVYWYRQLPEEGLKFMVYLQKENIIDESGMPKERFSAEFPKEGPSILRIQQVVRGDSAAYFCASSPRREADYGYTFGSGTRLTVV.

CDR3 in amino acids: CASILQPPYNEQFF. DNA of the CDR3: TGCGCCAGCATCTTACAGCCCCCCTACAATGAGCAGTTCTTC. V usage is TRBV4-1 and J usage is TRBJ2-1; no firm D call. Trimming took off 7 bases at V and 2 bases at J, with 12 bases between the two ends. From germline, CDR1 is MGHRA and CDR2 YSYEKL. CDR3 length equals 14 residues.

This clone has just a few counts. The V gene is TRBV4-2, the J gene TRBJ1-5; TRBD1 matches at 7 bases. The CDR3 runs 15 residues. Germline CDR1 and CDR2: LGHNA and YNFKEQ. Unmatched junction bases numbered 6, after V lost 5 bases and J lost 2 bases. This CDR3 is CASSLDRDGNQPQHF. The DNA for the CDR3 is TGTGCCAGCAGCTTAGACAGGGATGGCAATCAGCCCCAGCATTTT.

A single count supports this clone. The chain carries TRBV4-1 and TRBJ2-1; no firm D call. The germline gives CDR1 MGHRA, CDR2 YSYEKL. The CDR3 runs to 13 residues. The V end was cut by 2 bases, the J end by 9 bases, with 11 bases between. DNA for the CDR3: TGCGCCAGCAGCCAACTGAGTTTTACTGAGCAGTTCTTC. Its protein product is CASSQLSFTEQFF.

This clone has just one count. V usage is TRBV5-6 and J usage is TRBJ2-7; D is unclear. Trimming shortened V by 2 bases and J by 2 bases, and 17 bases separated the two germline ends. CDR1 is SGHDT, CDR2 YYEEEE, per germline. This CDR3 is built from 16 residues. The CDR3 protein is CASSLARNPQPYEQYF. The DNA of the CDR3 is TGTGCCAGCAGCTTAGCCAGGAATCCCCAACCCTACGAGCAGTACTTC.

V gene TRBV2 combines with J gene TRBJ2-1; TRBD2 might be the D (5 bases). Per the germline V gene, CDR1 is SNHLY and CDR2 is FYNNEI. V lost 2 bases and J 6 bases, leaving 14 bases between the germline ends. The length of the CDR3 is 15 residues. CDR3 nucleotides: TGTGCCAGCAGTGAAAGGGAGCTAGTCGGCAATGAGCAGTTCTTC. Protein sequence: CASSERELVGNEQFF.

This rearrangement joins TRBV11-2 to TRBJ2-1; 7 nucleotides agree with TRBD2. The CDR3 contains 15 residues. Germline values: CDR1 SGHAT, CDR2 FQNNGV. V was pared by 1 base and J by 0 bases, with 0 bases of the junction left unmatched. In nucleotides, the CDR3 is TGTGCCAGCAGCTTAGTAGCGGGCTCCTACAATGAGCAGTTCTTC. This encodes CASSLVAGSYNEQFF.

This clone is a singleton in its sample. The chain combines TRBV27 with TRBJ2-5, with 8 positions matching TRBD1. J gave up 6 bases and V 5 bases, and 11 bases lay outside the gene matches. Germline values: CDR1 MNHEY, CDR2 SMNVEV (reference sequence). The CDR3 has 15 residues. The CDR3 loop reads CASSTPSGGGQTQYF. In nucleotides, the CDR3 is TGTGCCAGCAGTACACCTTCAGGGGGCGGTCAGACCCAGTACTTC.

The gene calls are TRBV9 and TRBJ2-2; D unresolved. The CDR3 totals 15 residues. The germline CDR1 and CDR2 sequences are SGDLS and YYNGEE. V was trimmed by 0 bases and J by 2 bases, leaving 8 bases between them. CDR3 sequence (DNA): TGTGCCAGCAGCGTAGTTACTATAAACACCGGGGAGCTGTTTTTT. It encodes CASSVVTINTGELFF.

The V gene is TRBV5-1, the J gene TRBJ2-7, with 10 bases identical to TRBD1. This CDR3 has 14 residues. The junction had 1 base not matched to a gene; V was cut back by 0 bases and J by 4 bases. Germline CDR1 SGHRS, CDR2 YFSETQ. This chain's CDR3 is CASSLGQGAYEQYV. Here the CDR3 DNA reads TGCGCCAGCAGCTTGGGACAGGGGGCTTACGAGCAGTACGTC.

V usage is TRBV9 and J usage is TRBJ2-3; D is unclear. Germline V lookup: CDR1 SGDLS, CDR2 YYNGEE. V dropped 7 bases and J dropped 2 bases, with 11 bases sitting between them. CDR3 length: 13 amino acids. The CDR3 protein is CASSGQITDTQYF. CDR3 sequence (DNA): TGTGCCAGCTCTGGGCAGATCACAGATACGCAGTATTTT.

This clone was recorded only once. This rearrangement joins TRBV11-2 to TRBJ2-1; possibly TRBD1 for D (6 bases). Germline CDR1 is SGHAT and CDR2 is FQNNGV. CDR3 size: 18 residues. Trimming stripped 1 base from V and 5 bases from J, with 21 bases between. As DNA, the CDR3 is TGTGCCAGCAGCTTAGTTCGGACAGTCGGTCCAGGGGACAATGAGCAGTTCTTC. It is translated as CASSLVRTVGPGDNEQFF.

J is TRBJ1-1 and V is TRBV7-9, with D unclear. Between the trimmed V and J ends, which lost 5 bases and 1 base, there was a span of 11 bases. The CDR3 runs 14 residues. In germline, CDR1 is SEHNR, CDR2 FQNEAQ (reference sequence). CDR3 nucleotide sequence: TGTGCCAGCAGCCCGACCGGAGGGAACACTGAAGCTTTCTTT. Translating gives CASSPTGGNTEAFF.

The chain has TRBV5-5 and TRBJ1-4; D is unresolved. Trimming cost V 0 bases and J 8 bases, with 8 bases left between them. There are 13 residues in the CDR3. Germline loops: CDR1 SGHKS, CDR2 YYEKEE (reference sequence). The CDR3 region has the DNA TGTGCCAGCAGCTTGGAGGGCGGGGAAAAACTGTTTTTT. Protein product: CASSLEGGEKLFF.

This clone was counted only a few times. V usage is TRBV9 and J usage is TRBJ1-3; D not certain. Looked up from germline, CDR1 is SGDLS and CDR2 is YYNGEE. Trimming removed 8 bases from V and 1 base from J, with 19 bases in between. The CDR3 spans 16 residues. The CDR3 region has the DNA TGTGCCAGAGTGGGGAGGCGCCCCGTTTCTGGAAACACCATATATTTT. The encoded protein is CARVGRRPVSGNTIYF. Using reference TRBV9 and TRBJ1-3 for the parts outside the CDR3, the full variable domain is DSGVTQTPKHLITATGQRVTLRCSPRSGDLSVYWYQQSLDQGLQFLIQYYNGEERAKGNILERFSAQQFPDLHSELNLSSLELGDSALYFCARVGRRPVSGNTIYFGEGSWLTVV.

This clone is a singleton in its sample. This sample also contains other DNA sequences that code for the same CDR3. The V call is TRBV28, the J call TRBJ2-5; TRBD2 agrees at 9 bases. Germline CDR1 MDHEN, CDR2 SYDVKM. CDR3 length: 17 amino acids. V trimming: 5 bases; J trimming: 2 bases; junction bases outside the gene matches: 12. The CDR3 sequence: CASSPPMGREGQETQYF. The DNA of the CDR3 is TGTGCCAGCAGTCCGCCTATGGGGCGGGAGGGACAAGAGACCCAGTACTTC.

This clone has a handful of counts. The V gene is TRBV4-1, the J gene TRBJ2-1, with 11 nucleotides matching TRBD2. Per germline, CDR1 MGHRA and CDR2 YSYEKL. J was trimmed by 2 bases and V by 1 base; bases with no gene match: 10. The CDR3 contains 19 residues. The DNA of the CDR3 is TGCGCCAGCAGCCAAGCCGTAGCGGGAGGGCCAATTACCTACAATGAGCAGTTCTTC. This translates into CASSQAVAGGPITYNEQFF.

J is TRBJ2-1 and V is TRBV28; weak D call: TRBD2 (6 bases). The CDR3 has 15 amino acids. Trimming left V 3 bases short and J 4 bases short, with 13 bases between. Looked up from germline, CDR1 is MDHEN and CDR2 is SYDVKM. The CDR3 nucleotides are TGTGCCAGCAGTTTTGGAGGGGTGGGATACAATGAGCAGTTCTTC. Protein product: CASSFGGVGYNEQFF.